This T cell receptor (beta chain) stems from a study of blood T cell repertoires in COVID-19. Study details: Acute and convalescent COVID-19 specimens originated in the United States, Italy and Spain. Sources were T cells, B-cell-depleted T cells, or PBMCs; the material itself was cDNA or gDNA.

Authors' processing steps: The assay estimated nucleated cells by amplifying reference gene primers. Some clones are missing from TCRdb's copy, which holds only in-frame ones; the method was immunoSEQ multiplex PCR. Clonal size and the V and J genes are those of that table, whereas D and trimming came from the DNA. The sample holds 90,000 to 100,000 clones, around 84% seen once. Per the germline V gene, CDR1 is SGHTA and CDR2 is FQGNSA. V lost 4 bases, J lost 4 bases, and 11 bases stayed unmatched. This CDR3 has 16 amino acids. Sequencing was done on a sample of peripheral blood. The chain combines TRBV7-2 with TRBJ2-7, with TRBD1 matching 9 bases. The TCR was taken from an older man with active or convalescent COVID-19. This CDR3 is CASSSSPGQGPYEQYF. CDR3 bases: TGTGCCAGCAGCTCCTCACCGGGACAGGGACCTTACGAGCAGTACTTC. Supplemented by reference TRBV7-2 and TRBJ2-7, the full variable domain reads GAGVSQSPSNKVTEKGKDVELRCDPISGHTALYWYRQSLGQGLEFLIYFQGNSAPDKSGLPSDRFSAERTGGSVSTLTIQRTQQEDSAVYLCASSSSPGQGPYEQYFGPGTRLTVT.